This TCR beta chain was profiled in a study of CXCR3-negative and CXCR3-positive naive CD8 T cells. 5' RACE that incorporated UMI labels was used to prepare the TRB cDNA libraries. Each CDR3 protein gets one entry in TCRdb, which reprocessed the 5' RACE reads and gives no DNA. The listing contains 45,000 to 55,000 distinct CDR3 sequences. The CDR3 totals 17 residues. The germline CDR1 and CDR2 sequences are LGHNA and YSLEER. To note about this clonotype: The antigen is not known.

Study-wide points: Relative to memory CD8+ cells, whose diversity was much lower, both naive subsets had comparably high diversity. The naive subsets expressed comparable surface CD5, and the authors inferred TCR strength from TRB CDR3 properties. Whereas memory cells differed, naive CXCR3-negative and CXCR3-positive cells shared similar TRBV-TRBJ usage.

This clonotype originated in a human donor in good health. Some clones in this sample may be carry-over from other donors' samples. Sample: memory CD8+ T cells from blood. The V call is TRBV4-3, the J call TRBJ1-1; TCRdb picks TRBD1, but there is no DNA to check that call. The CDR3 protein is CASSQDLWRRAVKEAFF.